This TCR beta chain was profiled in a study of blood T cells in healthy people across ages. Isolated per sample were at least 7 million PBMCs. The CDR3 extends over 15 amino acids. With 4 bases removed from V and 8 bases from J, the gap between germline ends came to 17 bases. Germline V gene sequence: CDR1 MGHRA, CDR2 YSYEKL. Next came a second PCR, run for roughly 6 to 11 cycles, which used a sample-barcoded 5' primer along with a J-beta primer mix. TCRdb re-derived calls from the 5' RACE reads in MiXCR, one entry per CDR3 protein. Of about 500,000 distinct CDR3 sequences listed, less than 25% are singletons. This same sample was also taken into another study, of T cells of mothers and their children.

This TCR derives from a boy aged 10-17 years in good health. Sequencing was done on a sample of blood. The chain recombines TRBV4-1 with TRBJ1-4; D is perhaps TRBD1 (6 bases). CDR3 residues: CASSLRAGAGEKLFF. The CDR3 DNA sequence: TGCGCCAGCAGCCTACGAGCAGGGGCAGGGGAAAAACTGTTTTTT.